This T cell receptor (beta chain) was recorded in a study of cytomegalovirus exposure and HLA in healthy donors. V lost 1 base, J lost 9 bases, and 18 bases lay in between. This CDR3 has 15 residues. Germline CDR1 MDHEN, CDR2 SYDVKM. Here immunoSEQ multiplex PCR was the method, and the copy in TCRdb shows in-frame clones only, minus some. Counted here are 100,000 to 120,000 clones, more than 85% occurring once; the ten biggest clones make up 3% to 4%. The chain employs TRBV28 and TRBJ1-1, with D unclear. This TCR derives from a woman aged 18-35 years in good health and CMV-seropositive. Sequencing was performed on PBMCs. This CDR3 is CASSLLPALQSQAFF. In DNA, the CDR3 is TGTGCCAGCAGTTTATTACCCGCCCTACAGAGTCAAGCTTTCTTT.